The 4 T cell receptor beta chains in this list originate from one sample, sequenced in a study of cytotoxic CD8 clonotypes in ibrutinib-treated CLL. Profiling relied on immunoSEQ multiplex PCR, and the TCRdb table lists in-frame clones only, not all of them. The table shows 40,000 or so clones, with approximately 70% occurring only once. The material was PBMCs, obtained at disease progression, from a patient treated with ibrutinib. These receptors came from a human donor with chronic lymphocytic leukemia.

V is TRBV10-2 and J is TRBJ2-5; D is perhaps TRBD2 (6 bases). CDR1 and CDR2 (germline): WSHSY, SAAADI. The CDR3 loop spans 12 amino acids. Trimming pared 2 bases from V and 9 bases from J, leaving 10 bases between. CDR3 loop: CASSETSGAQYF. CDR3 in DNA: TGCGCCAGCAGTGAGACGTCGGGGGCCCAGTACTTC.

The V call is TRBV18, the J call TRBJ2-3; 8 bases agree with TRBD2. V dropped 2 bases and J dropped 5; count of bases not matched to a gene: 0. The length of the CDR3 is 13 residues. From germline, CDR1 is KGHSH and CDR2 LQKENI. The CDR3 region has the DNA TGTGCCAGCTCACCAACTAGCGGAGATACGCAGTATTTT. This translates into CASSPTSGDTQYF.

The gene calls are TRBV2 and TRBJ1-1; D is ambiguous. Trimming cost V 2 bases and J 7 bases, with 11 bases left between them. Germline V CDR1 and CDR2: SNHLY, FYNNEI. The CDR3 is made up of 13 amino acids. Here the CDR3 DNA reads TGTGCCAGCAGTGAATCTGCCTGGGGTGAAGCTTTCTTT. It translates to CASSESAWGEAFF. Looking up the rest from reference TRBV2 and TRBJ1-1 gives the full variable domain: EPEVTQTPSHQVTQMGQEVILRCVPISNHLYFYWYRQILGQKVEFLVSFYNNEISEKSEIFDDQFSVERPDGSNFTLKIRSTKLEDSAMYFCASSESAWGEAFFGQGTRLTVV.

The rearrangement uses TRBV7-3 and TRBJ1-1, with a possible D match to TRBD1 (5 bases). Germline V gene data show CDR1 as SGHTA and CDR2 as FQGTGA. Trimming cost V 5 bases and J 5 bases, with 12 bases left between them. This CDR3 spans 13 amino acids. CDR3 in amino acids: CASSIGTGTEAFF. The CDR3 coding sequence is TGTGCCAGCAGCATTGGGACGGGGACTGAAGCTTTCTTT. The variable domain in full, with the rest retrieved from reference TRBV7-3 and TRBJ1-1, is GAGVSQTPSNKVTEKGKYVELRCDPISGHTALYWYRQSLGQGPEFLIYFQGTGAADDSGLPNDRFFAVRPEGSVSTLKIQRTERGDSAVYLCASSIGTGTEAFFGQGTRLTVV.